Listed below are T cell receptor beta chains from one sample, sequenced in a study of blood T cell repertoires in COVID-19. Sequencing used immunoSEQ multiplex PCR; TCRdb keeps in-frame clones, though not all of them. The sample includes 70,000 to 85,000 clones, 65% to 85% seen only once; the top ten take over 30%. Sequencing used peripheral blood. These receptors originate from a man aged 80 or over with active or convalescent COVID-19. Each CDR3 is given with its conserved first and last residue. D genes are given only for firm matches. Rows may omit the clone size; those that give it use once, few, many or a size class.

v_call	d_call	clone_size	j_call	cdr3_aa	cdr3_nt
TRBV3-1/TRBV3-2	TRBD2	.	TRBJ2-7	CASSQDPAGVCDEQYF	TGTGCCAGCAGCCAAGATCCGGCGGGAGTTTGTGACGAGCAGTACTTC
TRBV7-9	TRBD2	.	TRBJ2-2	CASSYPTSGRANTGELFF	TGTGCCAGCAGCTATCCGACTAGCGGGAGGGCGAACACCGGGGAGCTGTTTTTT
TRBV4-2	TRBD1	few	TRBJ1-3	CASSQDLDRGSGNTIYF	TGTGCCAGCAGCCAAGATCTCGACAGGGGATCGGGAAACACCATATATTTT
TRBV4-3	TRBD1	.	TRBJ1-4	CASSQDLGQGWEKLFF	TGCGCCAGCAGCCAAGATCTGGGACAGGGGTGGGAAAAACTGTTTTTT
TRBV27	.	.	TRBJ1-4	CASSFLGQGEKLFF	TGTGCCAGCAGTTTCTTAGGACAAGGGGAAAAACTGTTTTTT
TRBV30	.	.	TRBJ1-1	CAWRLGGGTEAFF	TGTGCCTGGAGGCTGGGTGGCGGCACTGAAGCTTTCTTT
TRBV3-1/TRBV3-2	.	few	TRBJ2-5	CASSPGGGETQYF	TGTGCCAGCAGCCCCGGGGGTGGCGAGACCCAGTACTTC
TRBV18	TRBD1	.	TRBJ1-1	CASSPGQGGYTEAFF	TGTGCCAGCTCACCCGGACAGGGAGGGTACACTGAAGCTTTCTTT
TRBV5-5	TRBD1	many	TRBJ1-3	CASSLGGQAINTIYF	TGTGCCAGCAGCTTGGGGGGACAGGCAATAAACACCATATATTTT
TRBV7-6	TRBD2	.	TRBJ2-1	CASSQSGAGPYNEQFF	TGTGCCAGCAGCCAAAGCGGGGCAGGACCCTACAATGAGCAGTTCTTC
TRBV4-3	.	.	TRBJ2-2	CASSGERTGELFF	TGCGCCAGCAGCGGAGAAAGGACCGGGGAGCTGTTTTTT
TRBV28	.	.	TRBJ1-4	CASSSNPFRGELFF	TGTGCCAGCAGTTCCAACCCTTTCCGGGGGGAACTGTTTTTT
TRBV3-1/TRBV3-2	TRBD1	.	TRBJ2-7	CASSQLTGTGHEQYF	TGTGCCAGCAGCCAATTAACCGGGACAGGGCACGAGCAGTACTTC
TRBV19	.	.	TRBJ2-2	CASSRPQGSGELFF	TGTGCCAGTAGTAGACCACAGGGTTCCGGGGAGCTGTTTTTT
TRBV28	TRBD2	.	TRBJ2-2	CASSLARVAGTGELFF	TGTGCCAGCAGTTTGGCCCGGGTAGCGGGAACCGGGGAGCTGTTTTTT
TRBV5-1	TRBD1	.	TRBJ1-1	CASSPAGTAMNTEAFF	TGCGCCAGCAGCCCCGCCGGGACAGCTATGAACACTGAAGCTTTCTTT
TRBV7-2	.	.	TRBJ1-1	CASRFTGIGSEAFF	TGTGCCAGCAGGTTTACAGGGATTGGCTCTGAAGCTTTCTTT
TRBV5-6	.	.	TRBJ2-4	CASATGILAKNIQYF	TGTGCCAGCGCGACAGGTATTCTAGCCAAAAACATTCAGTACTTC
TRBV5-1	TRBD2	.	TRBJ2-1	CASSLSERGAYNEQFF	TGCGCCAGCAGCTTGTCCGAGCGGGGGGCCTACAATGAGCAGTTCTTC
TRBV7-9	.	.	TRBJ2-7	CASSPPQGGSSYEQYF	TGTGCCAGCAGCCCCCCACAGGGGGGGAGCTCCTACGAGCAGTACTTC